These T cell receptor beta chains were read from a single sample in a study of cytomegalovirus exposure and HLA in healthy donors. TCRdb's copy holds only in-frame clones and misses some; the assay was immunoSEQ multiplex PCR. The table lists roughly 180,000 clones, roughly four fifths of them singletons, with 2.9% in the top ten. Input material: PBMCs. The receptors derive from a male donor in good health and CMV-seronegative. Each CDR3 is given with its conserved first and last residue.

V gene: TRBV28; J gene: TRBJ1-1; CDR3 protein: CASSFGAGTRGLNTEAFF
V gene: TRBV2; J gene: TRBJ1-1; CDR3 protein: CASSEPSTRNTEAFF
V gene: TRBV5-1; J gene: TRBJ1-3; CDR3 protein: CASSTRTGGGGNTIYF
V gene: TRBV4-2; J gene: TRBJ2-1; CDR3 protein: CASSQEGLAATYNEQFF
V gene: TRBV19; J gene: TRBJ2-1; CDR3 protein: CASSNGLAGWYEQFF
V gene: TRBV30; J gene: TRBJ2-1; CDR3 protein: CAWSVRTSGRFDNEQFF
V gene: TRBV19; J gene: TRBJ1-1; CDR3 protein: CASKVTENTEAFF
V gene: TRBV29-1; J gene: TRBJ2-7; CDR3 protein: CSFRTGESYEQYF
V gene: TRBV7-2; J gene: TRBJ2-1; CDR3 protein: CASTTSGTYNEQFF
V gene: TRBV7-2; J gene: TRBJ2-1; CDR3 protein: CASSSYIAEGNEQFF
V gene: TRBV30; J gene: TRBJ1-6; CDR3 protein: CAWSGTGGSSPLHF
V gene: TRBV11-3; J gene: TRBJ2-1; CDR3 protein: CASSLGDSGPYNEQFF
V gene: TRBV7-9; J gene: TRBJ1-5; CDR3 protein: CASSLAGGSNQPQHF
V gene: TRBV4-1; J gene: TRBJ2-3; CDR3 protein: CASSQERTSGGPGNTQYF
V gene: TRBV30; J gene: TRBJ2-1; CDR3 protein: CAWSSTRSQFF
V gene: TRBV4-1; J gene: TRBJ2-1; CDR3 protein: CASSQDAELAGGNEQFF
V gene: TRBV6-6; J gene: TRBJ2-7; CDR3 protein: CASSFPGTGSSYEQYF
V gene: TRBV7-9; J gene: TRBJ1-2; CDR3 protein: CASSSPRLGQGYGYTF
V gene: TRBV11-2; J gene: TRBJ2-3; CDR3 protein: CASSRTTDTQYF
V gene: TRBV25-1; J gene: TRBJ2-7; CDR3 protein: CASSQGYEQYF
V gene: TRBV5-1; J gene: TRBJ1-5; CDR3 protein: CASSAGGTDQPQHF
V gene: TRBV7-3; J gene: TRBJ2-1; CDR3 protein: CASSGQGAGNEQFF
V gene: TRBV6-1; J gene: TRBJ1-5; CDR3 protein: CASSDQQGRVQPQHF
V gene: TRBV6-5; J gene: TRBJ2-5; CDR3 protein: CATQTSGRFPETQYF
V gene: TRBV9; J gene: TRBJ1-3; CDR3 protein: CASSPTGSPSGNTIYF
V gene: TRBV7-9; J gene: TRBJ1-2; CDR3 protein: CASSQTGDGYTF
V gene: TRBV27; J gene: TRBJ2-1; CDR3 protein: CASSLYGYNEQFF
V gene: TRBV5-6; J gene: TRBJ1-2; CDR3 protein: CASSLEVGRGIFAF
V gene: TRBV2; J gene: TRBJ1-5; CDR3 protein: CASSAQVTGGQPQHF
V gene: TRBV4-2; J gene: TRBJ2-3; CDR3 protein: CASSQGKPNYPEDTQYF
V gene: TRBV6-5; J gene: TRBJ2-7; CDR3 protein: CASTKQGATGYEQYF
V gene: TRBV4-1; J gene: TRBJ2-5; CDR3 protein: CASSQDTSGGSQYF
V gene: TRBV2; J gene: TRBJ2-5; CDR3 protein: CASSPAGGETQYF
V gene: TRBV15; J gene: TRBJ1-1; CDR3 protein: CATSRGLQGPNTEAFF
V gene: TRBV18; J gene: TRBJ1-5; CDR3 protein: CASSPSEGGNQPQHF
V gene: TRBV7-8; J gene: TRBJ2-1; CDR3 protein: CASSRSSGYSYNEQFF
V gene: TRBV6-1; J gene: TRBJ2-7; CDR3 protein: CASSGGEQYF
V gene: TRBV7-3; J gene: TRBJ2-3; CDR3 protein: CASSLRLAGTDTQYF
V gene: TRBV19; J gene: TRBJ2-7; CDR3 protein: CASSPTSGFREQYF
V gene: TRBV9; J gene: TRBJ1-1; CDR3 protein: CASSVGQGPEAFF
V gene: TRBV5-4; J gene: TRBJ2-1; CDR3 protein: CASSLGASGIYNEQFF
V gene: TRBV2; J gene: TRBJ1-5; CDR3 protein: CASSLNQPQHF
V gene: TRBV4-2; J gene: TRBJ2-1; CDR3 protein: CASSQDQGRGYNEQFF
V gene: TRBV30; J gene: TRBJ1-3; CDR3 protein: CAWSPGQGAKVGKDTIYF
V gene: TRBV10-3; J gene: TRBJ1-2; CDR3 protein: CAIRGLGNGTANYGYTF
V gene: TRBV11-2; J gene: TRBJ2-7; CDR3 protein: CASSKGHQAYEQYF
V gene: TRBV2; J gene: TRBJ2-5; CDR3 protein: CASSKLVGSYQETQYF
V gene: TRBV6-6; J gene: TRBJ1-6; CDR3 protein: CASSPRANSPLHF
V gene: TRBV15; J gene: TRBJ2-3; CDR3 protein: CATSRDSGGRTDTQYF